What follows are 2 T cell receptor beta chains derived from one specimen sequenced in a study of somatic mutations in cytotoxic T cells in rheumatoid arthritis. The table came from immunoSEQ multiplex PCR; TCRdb's copy has only in-frame clones and leaves some out. There are about 30,000 clones in the sample; 82% occur only once, and 6.5% to 9% lies in the top ten. The source material was CD8+ T cells sorted from blood. The receptors stem from an adult with rheumatoid arthritis.

J is TRBJ2-5 and V is TRBV7-7; 11 positions match TRBD2. This CDR3 has 14 amino acids. V dropped 3 bases and J dropped 3; count of bases not matched to a gene: 0. Germline CDR1 reads SSHAT; CDR2 reads FNYEAQ (reference sequence). DNA of the CDR3: TGTGCCAGCAGCTTGACTAGCGGGAAAGAGACCCAGTACTTC. Translation gives CASSLTSGKETQYF.

The genes are TRBV10-3 and TRBJ1-2; TRBD1 matches 7 bases. The CDR3 covers 14 residues. With 3 bases clipped from V and 4 bases from J, the junction kept 5 bases outside the gene matches. Germline V lookup: CDR1 ENHRY, CDR2 SYGVKD. In nucleotides, the CDR3 is TGTGCCATCAGTGAAGTAGGGGGCGTCTATGGCTACACCTTC. The encoded protein is CAISEVGGVYGYTF.